The 8 T cell receptor beta chains below all came from one sample that was sequenced in a study of early T cells in non-severe SARS-CoV-2 infection. TCRdb ran MiXCR on the 5' RACE reads and lists one entry per CDR3 protein. The sample has tens of thousands of distinct CDR3 sequences; roughly 5% are singletons. Sequencing was performed on whole blood. The receptors derive from an adult who was a healthcare worker with PCR-confirmed SARS-CoV-2 infection or an uninfected control (not recorded which).

The chain carries TRBV6-2 or TRBV6-3 and TRBJ2-5, with D possibly matching TRBD2 (6 bases). Germline assignment: CDR1 MNHEY and CDR2 SVGEGT. V shed 1 base and J shed 1 base, with 16 bases lying between them. The CDR3 has 17 residues. As DNA, the CDR3 is TGTGCCAGCAGTTACTATCCGGGACTTACCCTCCAAGAGACCCAGTACTTC. It encodes CASSYYPGLTLQETQYF.

In its sample, this clonotype was seen many times. This rearrangement joins TRBV20-1 to TRBJ2-7, with TRBD2 matching 8 bases. This CDR3 comprises 16 residues. Germline V CDR1 and CDR2: DFQATT, SNEGSKA (reference sequence). V was pared by 3 bases and J by 2 bases, with 12 bases of the junction left unmatched. CDR3 nucleotide sequence: TGCAGTGCTAGGGGGGTTAGCGGGACCGATCCCTACGAGCAGTACTTC. Its translation is CSARGVSGTDPYEQYF.

This clonotype appeared many times. The V gene is TRBV3-1, the J gene TRBJ2-2; D is perhaps TRBD1 (6 bases). Germline CDR1 reads LGHDT; CDR2 reads YNNKEL (reference sequence). V was trimmed by 3 bases and J by 7 bases, leaving 15 bases between them. This CDR3 comprises 15 residues. CDR3 region: CASSQARDKIGELFF. The CDR3 coding sequence is TGTGCCAGCAGCCAGGCCAGGGACAAGATCGGGGAGCTGTTTTTT.

V is TRBV29-1 and J is TRBJ2-2; 7 bases match TRBD2. Per the germline V gene, CDR1 is SQVTM and CDR2 is ANQGSEA. The CDR3 consists of 15 residues. The trim removed 4 bases at V and 3 bases at J, leaving 8 bases unmatched. The CDR3 nucleotides are TGCAGCGTTGGGGTGAGCGGGACGTACACCGGGGAGCTGTTTTTT. Translation: CSVGVSGTYTGELFF.

This clonotype was seen more than once but under ten times. This chain uses TRBV20-1 with TRBJ2-7, with a possible D match to TRBD1 (6 bases). Trimming shortened V by 4 bases and J by 6 bases, and 16 bases separated the two germline ends. This CDR3 is 13 amino acids long. Germline assignment: CDR1 DFQATT and CDR2 SNEGSKA (reference sequence). The chain's CDR3 is CSAIQQGIGEQYF. CDR3 coding DNA: TGCAGTGCTATCCAACAGGGCATCGGCGAGCAGTACTTC.

This clonotype was seen repeatedly, ten times or more. The chain employs TRBV30 and TRBJ1-5; maybe TRBD1 (6 bases). The V gene lost 2 bases and the J gene lost 5 bases, with 10 bases spanning the gap. CDR3 length: 13 amino acids. Germline lookup yields CDR1 GTSNPN and CDR2 SVGIG (reference sequence). CDR3 residues: CAWSRGVDQPQHF. The CDR3 DNA sequence: TGTGCCTGGAGTAGGGGGGTAGATCAGCCCCAGCATTTT.

This clonotype occurred many times. The chain links TRBV28 to TRBJ1-1, with 7 positions matching TRBD1. The V segment lost 5 bases and the J segment 9 bases; nucleotides outside the gene matches: 15. CDR3 size: 15 residues. Germline V gene data show CDR1 as MDHEN and CDR2 as SYDVKM. For the CDR3, the DNA is TGTGCCAGCAGTCCCCGGGACAGAAAGAGTTCCAAAGCTTTCTTT. Residues: CASSPRDRKSSKAFF.

This clonotype has at least ten counts. V is TRBV5-1 and J is TRBJ2-7; tentative D call: TRBD1 (6 bases). The CDR3 sequence is 14 residues long. Trimming removed 4 bases from V and 3 bases from J, with 14 bases in between. Germline values: CDR1 SGHRS, CDR2 YFSETQ. The chain's CDR3 is CASSPDSSNYEQYF. The CDR3 DNA is TGCGCCAGCAGCCCGGACAGTTCCAACTACGAGCAGTACTTC.